This entry lists 20 T cell receptor beta chains sequenced from one sample in a study of blood T cell repertoires in COVID-19 (dated by TCRdb to the early 2020s). Library creation used the immunoSEQ multiplex PCR assay. Drawn from immuneACCESS, this table holds only the in-frame rearrangements with V and J called that TCRdb kept. Clones are partly lost; checked studies trace under half to an unresolved V gene and leave the rest unexplained. The sample profile shows about 81,000 clones; 89% of them were found once. The top ten constitute about 12% of the sample. Input material: peripheral blood. Source of these receptors: a man aged 70 or older with active or convalescent COVID-19.

The chain carries TRBV11-3 and TRBJ2-7; 7 bases fit TRBD2. V dropped 1 base and J dropped 7; count of bases not matched to a gene: 7. CDR3 length: 14 residues. Germline values: CDR1 SGHNT, CDR2 YENEEA. DNA of the CDR3: TGTGCCAGCAGCTTAGGCTGGGGGGGATCTGAGCAGTACTTC. It yields the protein CASSLGWGGSEQYF.

The rearrangement uses TRBV19 and TRBJ1-2, with 9 bases lining up with TRBD1. Germline V gene sequence: CDR1 LNHDA, CDR2 SQIVND (reference sequence). The CDR3 loop spans 16 amino acids. V lost 4 bases, J lost 5 bases, and 11 bases stayed unmatched. The CDR3 reads CASSSPYRDRVYGYTF. DNA for the CDR3: TGTGCCAGTAGTAGTCCTTACCGGGACAGGGTATATGGCTACACCTTC.

The gene calls are TRBV2 and TRBJ1-2, with D perhaps matching TRBD1 (5 bases). V lost 4 bases and J lost 7, with 10 bases in between. This CDR3 has 12 residues. In germline, CDR1 is SNHLY, CDR2 FYNNEI. CDR3 amino acids: CASSGAGSGYTF. CDR3 DNA sequence: TGTGCCAGCAGTGGGGCAGGGTCTGGCTACACCTTC.

The chain has TRBV6-5 and TRBJ1-2; D is uncertain. The CDR3 has 14 amino acids. Per the germline V gene, CDR1 is MNHEY and CDR2 is SVGAGI. V lost 0 bases, J lost 4 bases, and 9 bases lay in between. CDR3 residues: CASSYSEESYGYTF. CDR3 coding DNA: TGTGCCAGCAGTTACTCGGAGGAAAGCTATGGCTACACCTTC.

The gene calls are TRBV5-1 and TRBJ2-2, with 8 positions matching TRBD2. V trimming: 2 bases; J trimming: 3 bases; junction bases outside the gene matches: 6. The CDR3 is 16 residues long. CDR1 SGHRS and CDR2 YFSETQ come from the germline V gene. CDR3 nucleotide sequence: TGCGCCAGCAGCTTATCGGGGGGGCGCGACACCGGGGAGCTGTTTTTT. Translation gives CASSLSGGRDTGELFF.

The genes are TRBV24-1 and TRBJ2-5; 8 bases agree with TRBD1. Germline CDR1 is KGHDR and CDR2 is SFDVKD. The J segment lost 5 bases and the V segment lost 3 bases, leaving 7 bases of the junction unmatched. The CDR3 has 15 amino acids. The CDR3 spells CATSDRTGGWETQYF. In DNA form, the CDR3 reads TGTGCCACCAGTGATCGTACAGGGGGTTGGGAGACCCAGTACTTC.

The chain recombines TRBV11-2 with TRBJ2-2; D is undetermined. CDR3 length equals 15 residues. CDR1 SGHAT and CDR2 FQNNGV come from the germline V gene. Trimming shortened V by 1 base and J by 7 bases, and 13 bases separated the two germline ends. In DNA, the CDR3 is TGTGCCAGCAGCTTAGCGACAACGAGAAACGGGGAGCTGTTTTTT. Its protein is CASSLATTRNGELFF.

The rearrangement uses TRBV5-4 and TRBJ1-2; the match to TRBD1 covers 7 bases. Germline trimming cut 1 base from V and 1 base from J; bases unmatched to any gene: 4. CDR3 size: 15 residues. The germline CDR1 and CDR2 sequences are SGHNT and YYREEE (reference sequence). CDR3 coding DNA: TGTGCCAGCAGCTTGTCGGGACAGTTTAACTATGGCTACACCTTC. Its translation: CASSLSGQFNYGYTF.

This chain links TRBV2 with TRBJ1-1; no reliable D call. This CDR3 is built from 13 residues. The V gene's germline CDR1 is SNHLY and CDR2 FYNNEI. V was shortened by 7 bases and J by 5 bases, with 14 bases between the two germline ends. The DNA for the CDR3 is TGTGCCAGCAAAGGAAACGAGAGGACTGAAGCTTTCTTT. Protein: CASKGNERTEAFF.

This clone was seen just once. The chain joins TRBV2 to TRBJ2-3; tentative D call: TRBD2 (6 bases). The CDR3 totals 16 residues. From germline, CDR1 is SNHLY and CDR2 FYNNEI. Trimming removed 6 bases at V and 0 bases at J, with 16 bases between. This CDR3 reads CASSSGRSPSTDTQYF. The CDR3 DNA follows: TGTGCCAGCAGCTCCGGGAGATCACCGAGCACAGATACGCAGTATTTT.

The gene calls are TRBV27 and TRBJ1-2; weak D call: TRBD1 (5 bases). Trimming shortened V by 5 bases and J by 6 bases, and 19 bases separated the two germline ends. This CDR3 is 15 amino acids long. Germline CDR1 and CDR2: MNHEY and SMNVEV (reference sequence). CDR3 DNA: TGTGCCAGCAGTACCCGGGGGACGGGGGGGGATGGCTACACCTTC. Translation: CASSTRGTGGDGYTF.

This clone came up once. The chain has TRBV5-6 and TRBJ1-6; D uncertain. The CDR3 is 13 residues long. V was cut by 2 bases and J by 4 bases, with 4 bases left in between. The germline CDR1 and CDR2 sequences are SGHDT and YYEEEE. The CDR3 region has the DNA TGTGCCAGCAGCTTTCTTTATAATTCACCCCTCCACTTT. Its translation: CASSFLYNSPLHF.

The V and J genes are TRBV5-1 and TRBJ1-4; 9 bases are a match to TRBD1. The germline gives CDR1 SGHRS, CDR2 YFSETQ. The CDR3 consists of 16 residues. The ends lost 2 bases at V and 7 bases at J; junction bases unmatched: 9. The CDR3 DNA is TGCGCCAGCAGCTTCAGTTCGGGACAGGGTTCTGAAAAACTGTTTTTT. It translates to CASSFSSGQGSEKLFF.

V is TRBV7-9 and J is TRBJ1-4, with 7 nucleotides matching TRBD1. The CDR3 extends over 15 amino acids. After removal of 1 base from V and 8 bases from J, the junction contained 7 bases not matched to a gene. Germline CDR1 is SEHNR and CDR2 is FQNEAQ (reference sequence). CDR3 protein: CASSLVTGLGEKLFF. The CDR3 DNA is TGTGCCAGCAGCTTAGTGACAGGGCTGGGGGAAAAACTGTTTTTT.

The rearrangement uses TRBV5-4 and TRBJ1-2, with TRBD1 matching 8 bases. Germline values: CDR1 SGHNT, CDR2 YYREEE (reference sequence). CDR3 length: 14 residues. The V gene end was trimmed by 4 bases and the J gene end by 1 base; junction bases not matched to a gene: 3. CDR3 sequence reads: CASSLTGVNYGYTF. Here the CDR3 DNA reads TGTGCCAGCAGCCTGACAGGGGTTAACTATGGCTACACCTTC.

The chain joins TRBV18 to TRBJ1-1; possible D gene TRBD1, 5 bases. The CDR3 length is 12 residues. Trimming took off 2 bases at V and 10 bases at J, with 11 bases between the two ends. The V gene's germline CDR1 is KGHSH and CDR2 LQKENI. Written as DNA, the CDR3 is TGTGCCAGCTCACCAAACGGAAGGGGAGCTTTCTTT. It is translated as CASSPNGRGAFF.

This sequence joins TRBV3-1 (or the pseudogene TRBV3-2) and TRBJ2-2; D possibly corresponds to TRBD1 (7 bases). Germline lookup yields CDR1 LGHDT and CDR2 YNNKEL (reference sequence). The CDR3 runs 16 residues. Deletions cut 4 bases from V and 5 bases from J, with 17 bases between. CDR3 amino acids: CASSPPRGQKTGELFF. The CDR3 nucleotides read TGTGCCAGCAGCCCCCCGCGGGGACAGAAGACCGGGGAGCTGTTTTTT.

This rearrangement joins TRBV5-1 to TRBJ2-1, with 7 bases matching TRBD2. J lost 8 bases, V lost 4 bases, and 9 bases had no gene match. Germline V gives CDR1 SGHRS, CDR2 YFSETQ. CDR3 size: 14 residues. CDR3 region: CASSALLALDEQFF. CDR3 nucleotide sequence: TGCGCCAGCAGCGCCCTACTAGCGTTGGATGAGCAGTTCTTC.

V is TRBV3-1 (or the pseudogene TRBV3-2) and J is TRBJ2-5, with D possibly TRBD2 on 5 matching bases. Germline lookup yields CDR1 LGHDT and CDR2 YNNKEL (reference sequence). Trimming shortened V by 5 bases and J by 0 bases, and 16 bases separated the two germline ends. The CDR3 is made up of 16 amino acids. The CDR3 region is CASSSRDSGYQETQYF. In nucleotides, the CDR3 is TGTGCCAGCAGCTCCCGCGACTCGGGGTACCAAGAGACCCAGTACTTC.

The V call is TRBV19, the J call TRBJ1-4, with D perhaps TRBD1 (5 bases). The ends were cut back, 5 bases at V and 3 bases at J, with 25 bases in the middle. This CDR3 region has 19 residues. From germline, CDR1 is LNHDA and CDR2 SQIVND (reference sequence). The CDR3 sequence is CASSPNGDGRGRPNEKLFF. The CDR3 coding sequence is TGTGCCAGTAGTCCGAATGGGGATGGGCGGGGCCGGCCTAATGAAAAACTGTTTTTT.